These 28 T cell receptor beta chains originate from one sample sequenced in a study of blood T cell repertoires in COVID-19. The protocol was immunoSEQ multiplex PCR, while the TCRdb copy is restricted to in-frame clones and leaves out a portion. The data contain roughly 250,000 clones, roughly 89% of them singletons. The material sequenced was peripheral blood. These receptors were obtained from a young man with acute or convalescent COVID-19.

This clone was counted once. The chain recombines TRBV25-1 with TRBJ1-2; no reliable D call. This CDR3 spans 11 amino acids. V was shortened by 4 bases and J by 4 bases, with 4 bases between the two germline ends. Germline CDR1 MGHDK, CDR2 SYGVNS. Here the CDR3 reads CASSVGYGYTF. CDR3 nucleotide sequence: TGTGCCAGCAGTGTCGGCTATGGCTACACCTTC.

This clone showed up just once. CDR3 residues: CATSRDKGLSGYGYTF. Here the CDR3 DNA reads TGTGCCACCAGCAGAGATAAGGGCCTAAGCGGCTATGGCTACACCTTC. The chain is built from TRBV15 and TRBJ1-2, with D hard to call. The V end lost 0 bases, the J end lost 4 bases, and 15 bases lay between the germline ends. The CDR3 consists of 16 residues. Germline loops: CDR1 LNHNV, CDR2 YYDKDF (reference sequence).

The CDR3 protein is CASSEGGTVYEQYF. The CDR3 DNA reads TGTGCCAGCAGTGAAGGGGGGACAGTCTACGAGCAGTACTTC. The chain couples TRBV6-1 to TRBJ2-7, with 7 bases fitting TRBD1. Germline trimming cut 1 base from V and 3 bases from J; bases unmatched to any gene: 3. The V gene's germline CDR1 is MNHNS and CDR2 SASEGT. The CDR3 is made up of 14 amino acids.

The chain has TRBV7-9 and TRBJ1-1; 8 bases are a match to TRBD1. The trim removed 1 base at V and 7 bases at J, leaving 5 bases unmatched. Germline V gives CDR1 SEHNR, CDR2 FQNEAQ (reference sequence). CDR3 length: 14 amino acids. The CDR3 region is CASSLGQGPVEAFF. In DNA form, the CDR3 reads TGTGCCAGCAGCTTAGGACAGGGGCCGGTTGAAGCTTTCTTT.

The CDR3 loop reads CASSSFEGSPWGQFF. The CDR3 DNA is TGTGCCAGCAGTTCTTTTGAGGGCTCCCCATGGGGGCAGTTCTTC. This chain connects TRBV7-3 to TRBJ2-1; D might be TRBD2 (5 bases). The germline CDR1 and CDR2 sequences are SGHTA and FQGTGA. The CDR3 is made up of 15 amino acids. V lost 6 bases to trimming and J lost 12 bases, with 24 bases between them.

The V and J genes are TRBV18 and TRBJ2-3; 10 bases fit TRBD1. The V and J ends lost 2 bases and 0 bases, in that order; junction bases with no gene match: 2. The CDR3 is 16 amino acids. CDR1 is KGHSH and CDR2 is LQKENI in the germline V gene. The CDR3 sequence is CASSPDRGPSTDTQYF. CDR3 coding DNA: TGTGCCAGCTCACCAGACAGGGGGCCTAGCACAGATACGCAGTATTTT.

The chain links TRBV19 to TRBJ2-7; 10 nucleotides match TRBD2. J was trimmed by 0 bases and V by 5 bases; bases with no gene match: 10. This CDR3 has 17 amino acids. From germline, CDR1 is LNHDA and CDR2 SQIVND (reference sequence). This chain's CDR3 is CASSDIALAGASYEQYF. The DNA for the CDR3 is TGTGCCAGTAGTGACATCGCCCTAGCGGGAGCCTCCTACGAGCAGTACTTC.

The chain employs TRBV27 and TRBJ1-2; D gene unclear. The V gene's germline CDR1 is MNHEY and CDR2 SMNVEV (reference sequence). The V end was cut by 3 bases, the J end by 3 bases, with 11 bases between. The CDR3 has 14 amino acids. The CDR3 DNA reads TGTGCCAGCAGTTTGTCGGCGGGGTACTATGGCTACACCTTC. Translation gives CASSLSAGYYGYTF.

The V call is TRBV24-1, the J call TRBJ1-2; D is unresolved. This CDR3 has 17 residues. Trimming removed 0 bases from V and 2 bases from J, with 15 bases in between. Per germline, CDR1 KGHDR and CDR2 SFDVKD. The CDR3: CATSDLQREQTNYGYTF. CDR3 coding DNA: TGTGCCACCAGTGATTTGCAAAGGGAGCAGACGAACTATGGCTACACCTTC.

This clone was picked up many times. This chain links TRBV5-1 with TRBJ1-2, with TRBD1 identical over 7 bases. The CDR3 sequence is 13 residues long. CDR1 and CDR2 (germline): SGHRS, YFSETQ. V dropped 4 bases and J dropped 6; count of bases not matched to a gene: 6. CDR3 amino acids: CASSMTGFDGYTF. The CDR3 nucleotides are TGCGCCAGCAGCATGACAGGGTTTGATGGCTACACCTTC.

The chain uses TRBV5-4 and TRBJ2-6; 12 nucleotides match TRBD2. Germline values: CDR1 SGHNT, CDR2 YYREEE (reference sequence). This CDR3 spans 18 amino acids. The ends lost 4 bases at V and 0 bases at J; junction bases unmatched: 5. CDR3: CASSRGLAGFSGANVLTF. The CDR3, as DNA: TGTGCCAGCAGCCGGGGACTAGCGGGTTTCTCTGGGGCCAACGTCCTGACTTTC. The variable domain in full, with the rest retrieved from reference TRBV5-4 and TRBJ2-6, is ETGVTQSPTHLIKTRGQQVTLRCSSQSGHNTVSWYQQALGQGPQFIFQYYREEENGRGNFPPRFSGLQFPNYSSELNVNALELDDSALYLCASSRGLAGFSGANVLTFGAGSRLTVL.

This sequence joins TRBV7-9 and TRBJ1-1; the match to TRBD1 covers 7 bases. This CDR3 is 18 amino acids long. Germline V gene data show CDR1 as SEHNR and CDR2 as FQNEAQ (reference sequence). The V segment lost 1 base and the J segment 3 bases; nucleotides outside the gene matches: 14. The CDR3 reads CASSLVSRQGRGDTEAFF. CDR3 nucleotides: TGTGCCAGCAGCTTAGTGAGTCGACAGGGAAGGGGGGACACTGAAGCTTTCTTT.

J is TRBJ1-6 and V is TRBV19, with 9 positions matching TRBD1. V dropped 7 bases and J dropped 13; count of bases not matched to a gene: 11. The CDR3 loop spans 14 amino acids. The germline CDR1 and CDR2 sequences are LNHDA and SQIVND (reference sequence). CDR3 protein: CASTWGQGVVPLHF. CDR3 nucleotides: TGTGCCAGTACCTGGGGACAGGGTGTTGTTCCCCTCCACTTT.

This rearrangement joins TRBV7-9 to TRBJ2-2, with TRBD2 matching over 9 bases. The V and J ends lost 1 base and 6 bases, in that order; junction bases with no gene match: 3. This CDR3 comprises 15 residues. In germline, CDR1 is SEHNR, CDR2 FQNEAQ (reference sequence). For the CDR3, the DNA is TGTGCCAGCAGCTTAGAAGCGGGAGGCTCCGGGGAGCTGTTTTTT. Translation gives CASSLEAGGSGELFF.

V usage is TRBV4-1 and J usage is TRBJ1-1; TRBD1 aligns across 9 bases. Germline V CDR1 and CDR2: MGHRA, YSYEKL. The CDR3 has 15 residues. Trimming at V came to 0 bases and at J to 7 bases, leaving 6 bases not matched to a gene. The CDR3 sequence is CASSQDGTGPNEAFF. DNA of the CDR3: TGCGCCAGCAGCCAAGATGGGACAGGGCCGAATGAAGCTTTCTTT.

The rearrangement links TRBV21-1 to TRBJ1-5; TRBD1, as called in the table, went unchecked against the DNA. TRBV21-1 corresponds to a pseudogene. This CDR3 contains 18 residues. The CDR3 nucleotides are TGTGCCAGCAGCGTCACCCCCCTTTTGACAGCCTGGGAACAGCCCCAGCATTTT. Encoded protein: CASSVTPLLTAWEQPQHF.

The V call is TRBV6-1, the J call TRBJ2-7; D is unclear. The CDR3 extends over 15 amino acids. Trimming removed 3 bases at V and 0 bases at J, with 12 bases between. Germline V gives CDR1 MNHNS, CDR2 SASEGT. CDR3 residues: CASSDPGGSSYEQYF. In DNA form, the CDR3 reads TGTGCCAGCAGTGACCCTGGTGGCAGCTCCTACGAGCAGTACTTC.

On this clone itself: Other DNA sequences within the sample encode an identical CDR3. The gene calls are TRBV3-1 (or the pseudogene TRBV3-2) and TRBJ1-5; no reliable D call. Germline assignment: CDR1 LGHDT and CDR2 YNNKEL (reference sequence). The CDR3 spans 13 residues. The ends were cut back, 0 bases at V and 6 bases at J, with 6 bases in the middle. CDR3 amino acids: CASSQDRGQPQHF. In nucleotides, the CDR3 is TGTGCCAGCAGCCAAGATCGAGGTCAGCCCCAGCATTTT.

V and J are TRBV11-3 and TRBJ2-1; TRBD2 agrees at 9 bases. The V and J ends lost 6 bases and 9 bases, in that order; junction bases with no gene match: 9. There are 14 residues in the CDR3. CDR1 SGHNT and CDR2 YENEEA come from the germline V gene. In DNA, the CDR3 is TGTGCCAGCAGGGCGGGAGGGCCTGGGGTTGAGCAGTTCTTC. Its translation is CASRAGGPGVEQFF.

The chain employs TRBV5-4 and TRBJ2-1; TRBD2 matches at 13 bases. This CDR3 is 15 amino acids long. Germline V CDR1 and CDR2: SGHNT, YYREEE (reference sequence). After removal of 4 bases from V and 5 bases from J, the junction contained 3 bases not matched to a gene. DNA for the CDR3: TGTGCCAGCAGCCCGGGGACTAGCGGGGACAATGAGCAGTTCTTC. Its translation is CASSPGTSGDNEQFF.

The chain is built from TRBV28 and TRBJ1-1; D not certain. The CDR3 spans 14 residues. Germline V gives CDR1 MDHEN, CDR2 SYDVKM. Trimming took 7 bases from V and 5 from J, leaving 17 bases between them. CDR3 sequence reads: CASNQATPWTEAFF. CDR3 bases: TGTGCCAGCAACCAGGCAACACCCTGGACTGAAGCTTTCTTT.

The V and J genes are TRBV18 and TRBJ2-1; D may be TRBD1 (6 bases). CDR1 and CDR2 from the germline V gene are KGHSH and LQKENI. Trimming removed 0 bases from V and 5 bases from J, with 11 bases in between. The length of the CDR3 is 15 residues. CDR3 in amino acids: CASSPPGRGNNEQFF. DNA of the CDR3: TGTGCCAGCTCACCACCCGGTAGGGGGAACAATGAGCAGTTCTTC.

This chain joins TRBV7-2 and TRBJ2-1; TRBD2 is a possible D gene (6 bases). The CDR3 totals 16 residues. Germline V gene sequence: CDR1 SGHTA, CDR2 FQGNSA. Trimming took off 2 bases at V and 0 bases at J, with 11 bases between the two ends. In nucleotides, the CDR3 is TGTGCCAGCAGCTTATTTAGCGGCAACTCCTACAATGAGCAGTTCTTC. It is translated as CASSLFSGNSYNEQFF. The complete variable domain, with remaining parts taken from reference TRBV7-2 and TRBJ2-1, reads GAGVSQSPSNKVTEKGKDVELRCDPISGHTALYWYRQSLGQGLEFLIYFQGNSAPDKSGLPSDRFSAERTGGSVSTLTIQRTQQEDSAVYLCASSLFSGNSYNEQFFGPGTRLTVL.

The CDR3 region is CASSQDPGLAGVLAGELFF. The CDR3 DNA is TGTGCCAGCAGCCAAGATCCCGGACTAGCGGGAGTGTTGGCCGGGGAGCTGTTTTTT. The chain is built from TRBV4-2 and TRBJ2-2, with 13 bases identical to TRBD2. Germline trimming cut 0 bases from V and 6 bases from J; bases unmatched to any gene: 10. This CDR3 is 19 amino acids long. The V gene's germline CDR1 is LGHNA and CDR2 YNFKEQ.

The genes are TRBV7-8 and TRBJ1-4; possible D gene TRBD1, 6 bases. V lost 2 bases, J lost 0 bases, and 16 bases lay in between. The V gene's germline CDR1 is SGHVS and CDR2 FQNEAQ. The CDR3 spans 18 residues. Written as DNA, the CDR3 is TGTGCCAGCAGCTTAAGGGTAAACAGGGAAGCAACTAATGAAAAACTGTTTTTT. Translating gives CASSLRVNREATNEKLFF.

The chain employs TRBV7-9 and TRBJ2-7; the match to TRBD2 covers 7 bases. Germline V gene lookup returns CDR1 SEHNR and CDR2 FQNEAQ (reference sequence). V lost 1 base to trimming and J lost 3 bases; unmatched junction nucleotides: 6. This CDR3 region has 15 residues. The CDR3 loop is CASSLGGRAIYEQYF. As DNA, the CDR3 is TGTGCCAGCAGCTTAGGCGGGAGAGCTATCTACGAGCAGTACTTC.

In its sample, this clone was seen once. This chain joins TRBV4-1 and TRBJ2-1, with 8 nucleotides matching TRBD2. The germline V gene has CDR1 MGHRA and CDR2 YSYEKL. This CDR3 has 17 amino acids. The junction had 7 bases not matched to a gene; V was cut back by 1 base and J by 2 bases. CDR3 coding DNA: TGCGCCAGCAGCCAAGCAATAGCGGGGCCTCCCTACAATGAGCAGTTCTTC. Residues: CASSQAIAGPPYNEQFF.

V usage is TRBV7-3 and J usage is TRBJ2-1; 8 bases are shared with TRBD1. The CDR3 is made up of 15 amino acids. V trimming: 2 bases; J trimming: 8 bases; junction bases outside the gene matches: 8. The V gene's germline CDR1 is SGHTA and CDR2 FQGTGA. CDR3 DNA: TGTGCCAGCAGCTTAGTCCAGGGGGCATCGTATGAGCAGTTCTTC. Its protein is CASSLVQGASYEQFF.